This TCR beta chain originates from a study of T-cell reconstitution after alpha-beta-depleted transplantation in children. V gave up 1 base and J gave up 4 bases, with 9 bases separating them. Germline V gene sequence: CDR1 DFQATT, CDR2 SNEGSKA (reference sequence). This CDR3 region has 13 residues. Molecular barcoding with unique molecular identifiers was used for the TCRbeta library. TCRdb re-called the PCR reads through MiXCR, storing one row per CDR3 protein. Among hundreds of thousands of distinct CDR3 sequences, 8% to 11% were seen once, and the ten largest hold roughly 4%. This clonotype was seen a handful of times.

The chain is built from TRBV20-1 and TRBJ2-3; D remains ambiguous. Sequenced material: PBMCs from the stem cell graft donor, taken from the stem cell graft. This clonotype originated in a human donor who donated a stem cell graft to a child with acute myeloid leukemia. The CDR3 protein is CSARAPLADTQYF. As DNA, the CDR3 is TGCAGTGCTAGAGCCCCCCTGGCAGATACGCAGTATTTT.